This T cell receptor beta chain is drawn from a study of T cells after yellow fever vaccination. Study-wide findings and caveats: Researchers cautioned that FACS-sorted repertoires could harbor abundant clonotypes contaminating from the bulk population.

V shed 3 bases and J shed 1 base, with 9 bases lying between them. This CDR3 spans 15 amino acids. Universal primer sites and UMIs were introduced during 5'RACE template-switching synthesis of TCR cDNA. MiXCR was run by TCRdb on the 5' RACE reads, yielding one entry per CDR3 protein. The data contain under 250,000 distinct CDR3 sequences, roughly 3.3% of them seen just once; the ten biggest clones take up 2.5% to 3.5%. This clonotype was observed many times. Its antigen is currently unknown. The starting material was CD4+ T cells sorted from PBMCs, obtained 10 days after the yellow fever booster vaccination. This chain joins TRBV12-3 or TRBV12-4 and TRBJ2-2; D may be TRBD1 (5 bases). This clonotype was obtained from a man younger than 35 who received the YFV17D yellow fever vaccine. The CDR3 DNA follows: TGTGCCAGCAGTTTTGGGGCCAGGAACACCGGGGAGCTGTTTTTT. It yields the protein CASSFGARNTGELFF.